Below are 27 T cell receptor beta chains sequenced from a single sample in a study of T cell responses to AZD1222 COVID-19 vaccine. The method was immunoSEQ multiplex PCR; TCRdb's version includes in-frame clones alone and lacks a portion of them. The table records about 160,000 clones, about 91% of them present only once. Sequencing was performed on peripheral blood, taken on day 0 of AZD1222 vaccination. These receptors were collected from an adult in good health.

V is TRBV6-5 and J is TRBJ2-3; 8 nucleotides line up with TRBD1. Germline values: CDR1 MNHEY, CDR2 SVGAGI. The ends lost 6 bases at V and 3 bases at J; junction bases unmatched: 8. This CDR3 is built from 15 residues. The CDR3 DNA sequence: TGTGCCAGCAGACTACCGGGACAGGCAACAGATACGCAGTATTTT. It specifies CASRLPGQATDTQYF.

The V and J genes are TRBV6-6 and TRBJ1-4, with D maybe TRBD1 (5 bases). The germline CDR1 and CDR2 sequences are MNHNY and SVGAGI (reference sequence). The CDR3 is made up of 16 amino acids. V lost 0 bases and J 4 bases, leaving 12 bases between the germline ends. The CDR3 here is CASSYSPRQHNEKLFF. The CDR3 DNA reads TGTGCCAGCAGTTACTCGCCCCGACAGCATAATGAAAAACTGTTTTTT.

The chain recombines TRBV4-3 with TRBJ1-2, with TRBD1 identical over 11 bases. The J segment lost 0 bases and the V segment lost 1 base, leaving 13 bases of the junction unmatched. The germline V gene encodes CDR1 LGHNA and CDR2 YSLEER. This CDR3 has 20 residues. CDR3 sequence: CASSQGISRDRGDPNYGYTF. In nucleotides, the CDR3 is TGCGCCAGCAGCCAAGGGATCAGCCGGGACAGGGGGGACCCTAACTATGGCTACACCTTC.

The chain uses TRBV27 and TRBJ1-5; D not resolved. Deletions cut 8 bases from V and 9 bases from J, with 8 bases between. Germline lookup yields CDR1 MNHEY and CDR2 SMNVEV (reference sequence). The CDR3 extends over 10 amino acids. The CDR3 region has the DNA TGTGCCAGCCTCCCGGGGCCCCAGCATTTT. Amino acid sequence: CASLPGPQHF.

The rearrangement joins TRBV7-2 to TRBJ2-7; D tentatively fits TRBD1 or TRBD2 (5 bases each). Trimming removed 7 bases from V and 5 bases from J, with 21 bases in between. Looked up from germline, CDR1 is SGHTA and CDR2 is FQGNSA. CDR3 length: 15 residues. The CDR3 loop reads CASTFRGQAGDEQYF. As DNA, the CDR3 is TGTGCCAGCACCTTTCGAGGACAAGCCGGGGACGAGCAGTACTTC.

There are a few counts of this clone. The genes are TRBV6-5 and TRBJ1-1, with 10 bases lining up with TRBD1. After removal of 6 bases from V and 10 bases from J, the junction contained 8 bases not matched to a gene. Germline CDR1 is MNHEY and CDR2 is SVGAGI. This CDR3 contains 13 residues. The CDR3 bases are TGTGCCAGCAGCCTGACAGGGGGCGCCCGAGCTTTCTTT. It translates to CASSLTGGARAFF.

The table lists this clone with a few counts. Here the CDR3 reads CASSSGVLATNTGELFF. CDR3 DNA sequence: TGTGCCAGCAGCTCGGGAGTACTAGCGACGAACACCGGGGAGCTGTTTTTT. The genes are TRBV5-4 and TRBJ2-2; TRBD2 agrees at 7 bases. Germline V lookup: CDR1 SGHNT, CDR2 YYREEE (reference sequence). The CDR3 length is 17 residues. The ends lost 3 bases at V and 0 bases at J; junction bases unmatched: 8.

The chain is built from TRBV30 and TRBJ1-6, with 7 bases that match TRBD1. Germline V lookup: CDR1 GTSNPN, CDR2 SVGIG (reference sequence). J was trimmed by 6 bases and V by 3 bases; bases with no gene match: 5. The CDR3 has 14 amino acids. In DNA, the CDR3 is TGTGCCTGGAGAGACAGGGCCTTTAATTCACCCCTCCACTTT. Its protein product is CAWRDRAFNSPLHF.

The rearrangement joins TRBV9 to TRBJ2-2, with 8 bases that match TRBD2. V dropped 4 bases and J dropped 1; count of bases not matched to a gene: 9. The CDR3 has 17 residues. Germline V gene data show CDR1 as SGDLS and CDR2 as YYNGEE. The CDR3 loop reads CASSLRTSGENTGELFF. The CDR3 DNA follows: TGTGCCAGCAGCCTAAGAACTAGCGGTGAGAACACCGGGGAGCTGTTTTTT.

The CDR3 coding sequence is TGTGCCAGCAGCGTGGCCTCTCCGAACACTGAAGCTTTCTTT. It translates to CASSVASPNTEAFF. The chain combines TRBV7-9 with TRBJ1-1; no clear D. Germline lookup yields CDR1 SEHNR and CDR2 FQNEAQ (reference sequence). CDR3 length: 14 amino acids. Trimming removed 5 bases from V and 1 base from J, with 11 bases in between.

The chain links TRBV28 to TRBJ1-4; TRBD1 might be the D (5 bases). The CDR3 is 13 residues long. V was pared by 6 bases and J by 16 bases, with 21 bases between. Looked up from germline, CDR1 is MDHEN and CDR2 is SYDVKM. This chain's CDR3 is CASSPGFARSKFF. CDR3 in DNA: TGTGCCAGCAGCCCAGGGTTCGCTCGATCAAAGTTTTTT.

V is TRBV28 and J is TRBJ1-2, with unresolved D. CDR1 and CDR2 from the germline V gene are MDHEN and SYDVKM. Between the trimmed V and J ends, which lost 3 bases and 8 bases, there was a span of 16 bases. CDR3 size: 14 residues. The DNA of the CDR3 is TGTGCCAGCAGTTTTCAGTGGGCCCCCGGGGGCTACACCTTC. This codes for CASSFQWAPGGYTF.

The V call is TRBV7-9, the J call TRBJ1-2, with 8 bases identical to TRBD1. V lost 0 bases and J lost 8; bases outside the gene matches: 11. This CDR3 has 16 amino acids. Looked up from germline, CDR1 is SEHNR and CDR2 is FQNEAQ (reference sequence). CDR3 bases: TGTGCCAGCAGCTTAGCTACAGTGGCAGGGGGCGACGGCTACACCTTC. It translates to CASSLATVAGGDGYTF.

As regards this clone: The junction shows a germline mismatch at one end, possibly a read error. The genes are TRBV18 and TRBJ2-7; TRBD1 matches 7 bases. From germline, CDR1 is KGHSH and CDR2 LQKENI. The CDR3 is 14 amino acids. CDR3 residues: CASSPQTGRYEQYF. CDR3 bases: TGTGCCAGCTCCCCACAGACAGGGAGATACGAGCAGTACTTC.

J is TRBJ1-1 and V is TRBV25-1; D unresolved. The CDR3 sequence is 15 residues long. Germline CDR1 is MGHDK and CDR2 is SYGVNS. Trimming took off 3 bases at V and 8 bases at J, with 19 bases between the two ends. The CDR3 reads CASSDGGGKVEEAFF. The CDR3 DNA sequence: TGTGCCAGCAGTGATGGCGGAGGGAAGGTGGAGGAAGCTTTCTTT.

The V call is TRBV11-2, the J call TRBJ1-5; D is perhaps TRBD1 (5 bases). This CDR3 contains 16 residues. The V gene's germline CDR1 is SGHAT and CDR2 FQNNGV. V lost 1 base to trimming and J lost 1 base, with 11 bases between them. In nucleotides, the CDR3 is TGTGCCAGCAGCTTAGGGGGGAAGTGGAGCAATCAGCCCCAGCATTTT. Protein sequence: CASSLGGKWSNQPQHF.

Concerning this clone itself: Mismatch with germline at one junction end may stem from a read error. The rearrangement joins TRBV28 to TRBJ1-2, with 9 bases that match TRBD1. The length of the CDR3 is 13 residues. The germline V gene has CDR1 MDHEN and CDR2 SYDVKM. In nucleotides, the CDR3 is TGTGCCAGCATCCCCGGGACAGGGCTATCTCCAGCCTTC. It is translated as CASIPGTGLSPAF.

The chain employs TRBV24-1 and TRBJ2-1, with 9 bases matching TRBD2. The CDR3 consists of 17 residues. The V gene's germline CDR1 is KGHDR and CDR2 SFDVKD. The junction had 9 bases not matched to a gene; V was cut back by 3 bases and J by 4 bases. The CDR3 sequence: CATSDPKAGGLYNEQFF. In DNA form, the CDR3 reads TGTGCCACCAGTGATCCCAAAGCGGGGGGCCTATACAATGAGCAGTTCTTC.

The chain uses TRBV6-5 and TRBJ2-1; D tentatively fits TRBD1 or TRBD2 (5 bases each). Per the germline V gene, CDR1 is MNHEY and CDR2 is SVGAGI. Trimming shortened V by 7 bases and J by 15 bases, and 25 bases separated the two germline ends. This CDR3 region has 14 residues. DNA of the CDR3: TGTGCCAGCACGGAGAGGGGTGGTTACGGGATGGGGTTCTTC. Residues: CASTERGGYGMGFF.

V is TRBV27 and J is TRBJ2-7, with D possibly matching TRBD1 (5 bases). Trimming pared 5 bases from V and 4 bases from J, leaving 15 bases between. Germline V CDR1 and CDR2: MNHEY, SMNVEV (reference sequence). The CDR3 contains 14 residues. The CDR3 bases are TGTGCCAGCAGTGCACAATCCAGGGATTACGAGCAGTACTTC. Translating gives CASSAQSRDYEQYF.

This clone was detected only once. The rearrangement joins TRBV23-1 to TRBJ1-3; no reliable D call. TRBV23-1 is identified as an open reading frame with a role that is uncertain. V was trimmed by 2 bases and J by 0 bases, leaving 5 bases between them. This CDR3 spans 14 amino acids. The CDR3 is CASSQPNSGNTIYF. In DNA, the CDR3 is TGCGCCAGCAGTCAACCCAACTCTGGAAACACCATATATTTT.

The chain carries TRBV6-2 or TRBV6-3 and TRBJ2-7; D perhaps matches TRBD1 (5 bases). The CDR3 runs 15 residues. Trimming took 2 bases from V and 2 from J, leaving 13 bases between them. Looked up from germline, CDR1 is MNHEY and CDR2 is SVGEGT. The DNA of the CDR3 is TGTGCCAGCAGTTACGAGCAGGGCAGGACCTACGAGCAGTACTTC. Amino acid sequence: CASSYEQGRTYEQYF.

This clone was seen just once. The V gene is TRBV29-1, the J gene TRBJ1-2, with a tentative D call TRBD1 (5 bases). CDR3 length: 10 residues. Between the trimmed V and J ends, which lost 6 bases and 9 bases, there was a span of 11 bases. Germline CDR1 is SQVTM and CDR2 is ANQGSEA. The CDR3 DNA is TGCAGCGTGTCGGGGGGAAGCTACACCTTC. Translated, it gives CSVSGGSYTF.

V and J are TRBV19 and TRBJ2-3; 12 bases are shared with TRBD2. Germline lookup yields CDR1 LNHDA and CDR2 SQIVND (reference sequence). Losses at the gene ends were 3 bases for V and 3 bases for J; bases not matched to a gene: 16. The CDR3 length is 20 residues. As DNA, the CDR3 is TGTGCCAGTAGTATTACTCGGTCTAGCGGGAGGGCCTTAGGTACAGATACGCAGTATTTT. Translation: CASSITRSSGRALGTDTQYF.

The V gene is TRBV18, the J gene TRBJ2-2; TRBD1 agrees at 7 bases. The trim removed 2 bases at V and 6 bases at J, leaving 3 bases unmatched. Germline loops: CDR1 KGHSH, CDR2 LQKENI. The CDR3 loop spans 14 amino acids. This CDR3 reads CASSPLGTAGELFF. CDR3 DNA: TGTGCCAGCTCACCATTAGGGACAGCCGGGGAGCTGTTTTTT.

V gene TRBV2 combines with J gene TRBJ1-5; D is uncertain. CDR3 length equals 14 residues. V lost 0 bases, J lost 5 bases, and 8 bases lay in between. Germline CDR1 is SNHLY and CDR2 is FYNNEI. Written as DNA, the CDR3 is TGTGCCAGCAGTGAAGCGCAACGGTATCAGCCCCAGCATTTT. This codes for CASSEAQRYQPQHF. Full variable domain (missing parts from reference TRBV2 and TRBJ1-5): EPEVTQTPSHQVTQMGQEVILRCVPISNHLYFYWYRQILGQKVEFLVSFYNNEISEKSEIFDDQFSVERPDGSNFTLKIRSTKLEDSAMYFCASSEAQRYQPQHFGDGTRLSIL.

The V and J genes are TRBV5-1 and TRBJ1-2, with TRBD1 identical over 9 bases. The J segment lost 2 bases and the V segment lost 3 bases, leaving 2 bases of the junction unmatched. This CDR3 contains 14 residues. Germline V gene data show CDR1 as SGHRS and CDR2 as YFSETQ. The CDR3 loop is CASSSDRGNYGYTF. The CDR3 DNA follows: TGCGCCAGCAGCTCGGACAGGGGAAACTATGGCTACACCTTC. The complete variable domain, with remaining parts taken from reference TRBV5-1 and TRBJ1-2, reads KAGVTQTPRYLIKTRGQQVTLSCSPISGHRSVSWYQQTPGQGLQFLFEYFSETQRNKGNFPGRFSGRQFSNSRSEMNVSTLELGDSALYLCASSSDRGNYGYTFGSGTRLTVV.